One sample yielded the 23 T cell receptor beta chains listed below, sequenced in a study of T cell changes during pregnancy in multiple sclerosis. Only in-frame clones appear in the TCRdb table, and some are missing; sequencing was by immunoSEQ multiplex PCR. Seen here are tens of thousands of clones, over 85% observed once, and the top ten hold about 0.76%. Sample: CD4+ T cells from peripheral blood mononuclear cells, taken in the first trimester of pregnancy. The receptors here all came from a female donor with multiple sclerosis, enrolled in a pregnancy study.

The DNA of the CDR3 is TGTGCCAGCAGCTTCCGCGGGTTGTACCAAGAGACCCAGTACTTC. Its protein product is CASSFRGLYQETQYF. The chain carries TRBV7-9 and TRBJ2-5; possibly TRBD2 for D (5 bases). The CDR3 is 15 amino acids. The germline V gene has CDR1 SEHNR and CDR2 FQNEAQ (reference sequence). V dropped 3 bases and J dropped 0 bases, with 11 bases sitting between them.

V and J are TRBV30 and TRBJ1-1; no reliable D call. The V end lost 1 base, the J end lost 0 bases, and 18 bases lay between the germline ends. The CDR3 contains 17 residues. CDR1 and CDR2 (germline): GTSNPN, SVGIG (reference sequence). The CDR3 region is CAWSGSRSGSMNTEAFF. CDR3 nucleotide sequence: TGTGCCTGGAGTGGGTCCCGATCAGGCTCCATGAACACTGAAGCTTTCTTT.

This clone turned up a few times. V and J are TRBV6-5 and TRBJ1-1; the D gene is possibly TRBD1 (5 bases). The germline CDR1 and CDR2 sequences are MNHEY and SVGAGI. The CDR3 sequence is 13 residues long. Trimming shortened V by 2 bases and J by 5 bases, and 9 bases separated the two germline ends. CDR3 loop: CASSYRGRTEAFF. The CDR3 DNA follows: TGTGCCAGCAGTTACAGGGGTAGGACTGAAGCTTTCTTT.

The CDR3 coding sequence is TGTGCCAGCAGTTTATTGGGGGGGTTTGGGACTGAAGCTTTCTTT. Translated, it gives CASSLLGGFGTEAFF. The chain employs TRBV27 and TRBJ1-1, with D tentatively TRBD1 (5 bases). Deletions cut 1 base from V and 5 bases from J, with 14 bases between. This CDR3 is 15 amino acids long. The germline V gene encodes CDR1 MNHEY and CDR2 SMNVEV (reference sequence).

The table lists this clone with a count of one. The chain recombines TRBV6-1 with TRBJ1-2; a possible D gene is TRBD1 (5 bases). There are 11 residues in the CDR3. V was pared by 8 bases and J by 7 bases, with 11 bases between. CDR1 is MNHNS, CDR2 SASEGT, per germline. The CDR3 is CASHRIRGYTF. Here the CDR3 DNA reads TGTGCCAGCCACAGGATCCGTGGCTACACCTTC.

The gene calls are TRBV5-1 and TRBJ1-2; D remains ambiguous. Looked up from germline, CDR1 is SGHRS and CDR2 is YFSETQ. V shed 0 bases and J shed 4 bases, with 7 bases lying between them. There are 13 residues in the CDR3. CDR3 coding DNA: TGCGCCAGCAGCTTGGGCGGCCTCTATGGCTACACCTTC. Amino acids: CASSLGGLYGYTF.

A few counts support this clone. The chain has TRBV7-9 and TRBJ1-1; tentatively, D is TRBD1 (6 bases). CDR1 is SEHNR and CDR2 is FQNEAQ in the germline V gene (reference sequence). This CDR3 contains 14 residues. With 0 bases removed from V and 11 bases from J, the gap between germline ends came to 16 bases. The CDR3 loop is CASSLALVSGVAFF. For the CDR3, the DNA is TGTGCCAGCAGCTTAGCGCTTGTTTCAGGGGTGGCTTTCTTT.

The gene calls are TRBV28 and TRBJ2-2; D is uncertain. V was trimmed by 6 bases and J by 7 bases, leaving 12 bases between them. The CDR3 length is 13 residues. Germline CDR1 MDHEN, CDR2 SYDVKM. CDR3 amino acids: CASSLPSYGELFF. The CDR3, as DNA: TGTGCCAGCAGCCTTCCAAGCTACGGGGAGCTGTTTTTT.

The chain is built from TRBV25-1 and TRBJ2-7; tentative D call: TRBD2 (6 bases). The CDR3 length is 16 residues. CDR1 MGHDK and CDR2 SYGVNS come from the germline V gene. The germline V and J ends were trimmed by 8 bases and 2 bases, with 22 bases remaining between them. Written as DNA, the CDR3 is TGTGCCAGCTTCCTCGGCGGGAAGCCTCCCACCTACGAGCAGTACTTC. It specifies CASFLGGKPPTYEQYF.

V is TRBV20-1 and J is TRBJ2-3, with 7 bases matching TRBD1. Germline trimming cut 5 bases from V and 4 bases from J; bases unmatched to any gene: 0. The CDR3 runs 11 residues. CDR1 and CDR2 from the germline V gene are DFQATT and SNEGSKA (reference sequence). The CDR3 reads CSADRADTQYF. CDR3 nucleotide sequence: TGCAGTGCTGACAGGGCAGATACGCAGTATTTT.

J is TRBJ1-1 and V is TRBV27; TRBD1 might be the D (6 bases). Deletions cut 3 bases from V and 5 bases from J, with 13 bases between. Germline V lookup: CDR1 MNHEY, CDR2 SMNVEV (reference sequence). This CDR3 is built from 14 residues. In DNA, the CDR3 is TGTGCCAGCAGTTTGCGGGGGCAAGGAACTGAAGCTTTCTTT. The encoded protein is CASSLRGQGTEAFF.

CDR3 nucleotides: TGTGCCAGCAGCGATCAGTGGAGTAGACACTATGGCTACACCTTC. Translation: CASSDQWSRHYGYTF. The rearrangement uses TRBV5-4 and TRBJ1-2; D is unclear. Trimming left V 4 bases short and J 3 bases short, with 16 bases between. CDR1 is SGHNT and CDR2 is YYREEE in the germline V gene (reference sequence). The CDR3 covers 15 residues.

Of note for this clone: Other nucleotide sequences from this sample produce the same CDR3. The chain uses TRBV5-1 and TRBJ1-2, with D uncertain. Germline loops: CDR1 SGHRS, CDR2 YFSETQ. There are 13 residues in the CDR3. The ends were cut back, 8 bases at V and 6 bases at J, with 17 bases in the middle. The CDR3 coding sequence is TGCGCCAGTACAGAGGGCCTAATGGATGGCTACACCTTC. This sequence encodes CASTEGLMDGYTF.

This chain's CDR3 is CASSVAGLGSPLHF. Written as DNA, the CDR3 is TGTGCCAGCAGCGTAGCAGGGTTAGGTTCACCCCTCCACTTT. The genes are TRBV9 and TRBJ1-6, with TRBD1 as a possible D gene (5 bases). Trimming shortened V by 0 bases and J by 9 bases, and 10 bases separated the two germline ends. Germline V gene lookup returns CDR1 SGDLS and CDR2 YYNGEE. The CDR3 totals 14 residues. Filled out from reference TRBV9 and TRBJ1-6, the complete variable domain reads DSGVTQTPKHLITATGQRVTLRCSPRSGDLSVYWYQQSLDQGLQFLIQYYNGEERAKGNILERFSAQQFPDLHSELNLSSLELGDSALYFCASSVAGLGSPLHFGNGTRLTVT.

The V call is TRBV18, the J call TRBJ1-3; D gene uncertain. The germline gives CDR1 KGHSH, CDR2 LQKENI. The V end was cut by 0 bases, the J end by 2 bases, with 8 bases between. The CDR3 spans 15 residues. The CDR3 region is CASSPPPGTGNTIYF. In DNA form, the CDR3 reads TGTGCCAGCTCACCACCGCCGGGAACTGGAAACACCATATATTTT.

The CDR3 DNA reads as TGTGCCAGCAGCCCGGACATACTCTATGGCTACACCTTC. It translates to CASSPDILYGYTF. The gene calls are TRBV2 and TRBJ1-2, with D possibly being TRBD1 (5 bases). This CDR3 has 13 amino acids. The V and J ends lost 6 bases and 4 bases respectively, with 12 bases between them. CDR1 SNHLY and CDR2 FYNNEI come from the germline V gene. The full variable domain, with the rest looked up from reference TRBV2 and TRBJ1-2, is EPEVTQTPSHQVTQMGQEVILRCVPISNHLYFYWYRQILGQKVEFLVSFYNNEISEKSEIFDDQFSVERPDGSNFTLKIRSTKLEDSAMYFCASSPDILYGYTFGSGTRLTVV.

The chain uses TRBV15 and TRBJ2-7; 10 nucleotides agree with TRBD2. This CDR3 is built from 14 residues. The J segment lost 7 bases and the V segment lost 3 bases, leaving 6 bases of the junction unmatched. The germline V gene encodes CDR1 LNHNV and CDR2 YYDKDF (reference sequence). CDR3 region: CATSRVAGGGEQYF. In DNA, the CDR3 is TGTGCCACCAGCAGGGTAGCGGGGGGTGGTGAGCAGTACTTC.

V and J are TRBV5-5 and TRBJ1-4, with 8 bases lining up with TRBD1. The CDR3 runs to 17 residues. Unmatched junction bases numbered 9, after V lost 5 bases and J lost 0 bases. Germline values: CDR1 SGHKS, CDR2 YYEKEE (reference sequence). Here the CDR3 reads CASSPDRGPATNEKLFF. DNA of the CDR3: TGTGCCAGCAGTCCCGACAGGGGTCCTGCAACTAATGAAAAACTGTTTTTT.

The chain joins TRBV5-1 to TRBJ1-3, with TRBD1 as a possible D gene (6 bases). Germline CDR1 SGHRS, CDR2 YFSETQ. V gave up 0 bases and J gave up 0 bases, with 10 bases separating them. The CDR3 extends over 16 amino acids. CDR3 in amino acids: CASSLAGRGSGNTIYF. CDR3 in DNA: TGCGCCAGCAGCTTGGCGGGCAGGGGCTCTGGAAACACCATATATTTT.

The chain recombines TRBV2 with TRBJ1-2, with 7 bases identical to TRBD1. With V trimmed by 7 bases and J by 3 bases, 8 bases remained unmatched. This CDR3 region has 14 residues. Germline CDR1 SNHLY, CDR2 FYNNEI. The CDR3 sequence: CASTFFDRDYGYTF. The DNA for the CDR3 is TGTGCCAGCACCTTCTTCGACAGGGACTATGGCTACACCTTC. The full variable domain, with the rest looked up from reference TRBV2 and TRBJ1-2, is EPEVTQTPSHQVTQMGQEVILRCVPISNHLYFYWYRQILGQKVEFLVSFYNNEISEKSEIFDDQFSVERPDGSNFTLKIRSTKLEDSAMYFCASTFFDRDYGYTFGSGTRLTVV.

The genes are TRBV7-3 and TRBJ1-6, with D unclear. Trimming stripped 1 base from V and 9 bases from J, with 16 bases between. The CDR3 runs to 16 residues. Germline CDR1 is SGHTA and CDR2 is FQGTGA. CDR3 nucleotide sequence: TGTGCCAGCAGCTTAAGAGCGGCGGGAGGGAGTTCACCCCTCCACTTT. This translates into CASSLRAAGGSSPLHF.

The V and J genes are TRBV2 and TRBJ2-6; a weak D match, TRBD2 (5 bases). This CDR3 is built from 16 residues. Germline values: CDR1 SNHLY, CDR2 FYNNEI. Trimming took off 2 bases at V and 0 bases at J, with 8 bases between the two ends. The CDR3 region has the DNA TGTGCCAGCAGTGAATCGGGGTCCTCTGGGGCCAACGTCCTGACTTTC. This gives the protein CASSESGSSGANVLTF.

This chain joins TRBV5-1 and TRBJ2-6; TRBD2 matches at 8 bases. V shed 0 bases, J shed 4 bases, and the junction held 3 bases outside the gene matches. CDR1 SGHRS and CDR2 YFSETQ come from the germline V gene. The CDR3 runs 16 residues. CDR3 sequence reads: CASSLGLAWGANVLTF. In nucleotides, the CDR3 is TGCGCCAGCAGCTTGGGACTAGCGTGGGGGGCCAACGTCCTGACTTTC.